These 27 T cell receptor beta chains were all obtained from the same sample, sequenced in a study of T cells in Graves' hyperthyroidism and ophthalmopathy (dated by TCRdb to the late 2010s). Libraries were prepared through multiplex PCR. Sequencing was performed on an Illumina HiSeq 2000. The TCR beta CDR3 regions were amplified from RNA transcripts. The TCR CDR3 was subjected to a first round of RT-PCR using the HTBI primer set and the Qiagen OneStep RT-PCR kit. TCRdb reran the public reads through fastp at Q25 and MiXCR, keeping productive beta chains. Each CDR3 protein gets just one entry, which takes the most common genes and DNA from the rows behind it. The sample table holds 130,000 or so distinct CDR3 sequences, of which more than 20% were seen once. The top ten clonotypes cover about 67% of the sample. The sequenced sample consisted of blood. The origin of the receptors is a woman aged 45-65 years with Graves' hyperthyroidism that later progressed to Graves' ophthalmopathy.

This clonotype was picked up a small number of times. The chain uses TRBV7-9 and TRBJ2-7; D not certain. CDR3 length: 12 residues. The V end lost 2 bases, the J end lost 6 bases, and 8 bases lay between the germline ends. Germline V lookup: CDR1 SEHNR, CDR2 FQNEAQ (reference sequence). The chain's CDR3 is CASSLIESEQYF. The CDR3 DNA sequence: TGTGCCAGCAGCTTAATCGAGTCCGAGCAGTACTTC. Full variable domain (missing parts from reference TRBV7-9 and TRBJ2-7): DTGVSQNPRHKITKRGQNVTFRCDPISEHNRLYWYRQTLGQGPEFLTYFQNEAQLEKSRLLSDRFSAERPKGSFSTLEIQRTEQGDSAMYLCASSLIESEQYFGPGTRLTVT.

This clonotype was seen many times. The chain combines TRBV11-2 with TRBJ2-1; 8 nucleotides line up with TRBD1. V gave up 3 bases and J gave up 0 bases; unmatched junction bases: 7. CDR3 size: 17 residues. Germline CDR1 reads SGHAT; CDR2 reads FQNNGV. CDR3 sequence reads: CASSLYGQGLSYNEQFF. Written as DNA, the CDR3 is TGTGCCAGCAGCTTGTACGGACAGGGCCTCTCCTACAATGAGCAGTTCTTC.

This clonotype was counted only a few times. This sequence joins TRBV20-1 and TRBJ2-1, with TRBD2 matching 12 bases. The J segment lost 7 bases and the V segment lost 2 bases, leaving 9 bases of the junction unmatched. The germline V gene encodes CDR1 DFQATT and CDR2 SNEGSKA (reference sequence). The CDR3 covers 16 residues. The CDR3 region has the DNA TGCAGTGCTAGATTCCTAGCGGGAGGGCCGGAAAATGAGCAGTTCTTC. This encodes CSARFLAGGPENEQFF.

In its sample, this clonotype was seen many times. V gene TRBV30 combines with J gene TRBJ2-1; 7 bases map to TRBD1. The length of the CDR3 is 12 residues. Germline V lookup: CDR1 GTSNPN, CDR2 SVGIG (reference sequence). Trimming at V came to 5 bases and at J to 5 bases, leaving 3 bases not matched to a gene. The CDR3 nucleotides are TGTGCCTGGGACAGGGCAAACAATGAGCAGTTCTTC. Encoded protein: CAWDRANNEQFF. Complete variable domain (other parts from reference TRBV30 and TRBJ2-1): SQTIHQWPATLVQPVGSPLSLECTVEGTSNPNLYWYRQAAGRGLQLLFYSVGIGQISSEVPQNLSASRPQDRQFILSSKKLLLSDSGFYLCAWDRANNEQFFGPGTRLTVL.

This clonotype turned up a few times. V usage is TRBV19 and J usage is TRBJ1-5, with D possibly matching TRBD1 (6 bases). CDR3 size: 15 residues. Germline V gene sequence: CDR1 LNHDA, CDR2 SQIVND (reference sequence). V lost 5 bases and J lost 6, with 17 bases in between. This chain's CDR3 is CASSAVRETGQPQHF. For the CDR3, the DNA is TGTGCCAGTAGTGCGGTGAGGGAGACAGGTCAGCCCCAGCATTTT.

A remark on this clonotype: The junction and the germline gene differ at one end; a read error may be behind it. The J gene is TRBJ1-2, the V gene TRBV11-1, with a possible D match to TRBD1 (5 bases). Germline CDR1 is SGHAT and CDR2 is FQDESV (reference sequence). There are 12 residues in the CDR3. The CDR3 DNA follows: TGTGCCAGCAGTAACCCCGGGACTCGTTATGCCTTC. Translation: CASSNPGTRYAF.

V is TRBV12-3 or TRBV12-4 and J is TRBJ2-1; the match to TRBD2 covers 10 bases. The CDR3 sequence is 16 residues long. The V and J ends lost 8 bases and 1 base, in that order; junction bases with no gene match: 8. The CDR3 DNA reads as TGTGCCAGCTACCTCCAGCGGGAGGGTTCCTACAATGAGCAGTTCTTC. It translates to CASYLQREGSYNEQFF.

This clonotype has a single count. The CDR3 nucleotides are TGCAGCGTTGCGCAGCGAACAGATACGCAGTATTTT. Encoded protein: CSVAQRTDTQYF. The V gene is TRBV29-1, the J gene TRBJ2-3, with D uncertain. Looked up from germline, CDR1 is SQVTM and CDR2 is ANQGSEA. The CDR3 totals 12 residues. Trimming left V 4 bases short and J 3 bases short, with 8 bases between.

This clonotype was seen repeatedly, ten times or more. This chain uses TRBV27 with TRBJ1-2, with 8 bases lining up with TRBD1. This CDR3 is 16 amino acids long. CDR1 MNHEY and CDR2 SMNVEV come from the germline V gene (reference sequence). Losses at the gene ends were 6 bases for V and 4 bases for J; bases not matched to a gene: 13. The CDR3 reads CASRGDRSLVGYGYTF. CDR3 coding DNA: TGTGCCAGCAGGGGGGACAGGTCTCTAGTAGGCTATGGCTACACCTTC.

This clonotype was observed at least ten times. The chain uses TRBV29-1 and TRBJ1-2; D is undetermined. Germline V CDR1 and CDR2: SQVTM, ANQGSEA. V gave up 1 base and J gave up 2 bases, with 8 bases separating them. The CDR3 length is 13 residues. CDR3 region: CSVEVVGNYGYTF. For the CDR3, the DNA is TGCAGCGTTGAAGTGGTCGGCAACTATGGCTACACCTTC.

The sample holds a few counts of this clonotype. CDR3 amino acids: CASSLGAGLFSEQYF. CDR3 sequence (DNA): TGTGCCAGCAGCTTGGGTGCAGGGCTCTTCTCCGAGCAGTACTTC. The chain recombines TRBV5-5 with TRBJ2-7, with D maybe TRBD1 (5 bases). V lost 0 bases to trimming and J lost 6 bases, with 16 bases between them. The CDR3 sequence is 15 residues long. Germline V lookup: CDR1 SGHKS, CDR2 YYEKEE (reference sequence). Drawing the rest from reference TRBV5-5 and TRBJ2-7, the complete variable domain is DAGVTQSPTHLIKTRGQQVTLRCSPISGHKSVSWYQQVLGQGPQFIFQYYEKEERGRGNFPDRFSARQFPNYSSELNVNALLLGDSALYLCASSLGAGLFSEQYFGPGTRLTVT.

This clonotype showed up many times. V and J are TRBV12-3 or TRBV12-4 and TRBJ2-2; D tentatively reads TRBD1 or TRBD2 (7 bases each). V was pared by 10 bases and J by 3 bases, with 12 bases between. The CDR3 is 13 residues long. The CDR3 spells CATRGGHTGELFF. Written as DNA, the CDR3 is TGTGCCACCAGGGGGGGGCACACCGGGGAGCTGTTTTTT.

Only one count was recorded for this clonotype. The CDR3 DNA follows: TGTGCCAGCATCCGGGGGACAGGGGCCCGGCCCCAGCATTTT. Residues: CASIRGTGARPQHF. The chain has TRBV6-1 and TRBJ1-5, with 10 positions matching TRBD1. There are 14 residues in the CDR3. The V gene end was trimmed by 7 bases and the J gene end by 9 bases; junction bases not matched to a gene: 9. Germline loops: CDR1 MNHNS, CDR2 SASEGT.

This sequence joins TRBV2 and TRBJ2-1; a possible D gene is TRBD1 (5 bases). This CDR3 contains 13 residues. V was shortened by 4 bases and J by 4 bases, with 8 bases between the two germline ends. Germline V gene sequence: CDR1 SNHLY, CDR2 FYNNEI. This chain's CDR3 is CASSGQGYNEQFF. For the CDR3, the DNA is TGTGCCAGCAGTGGTCAGGGTTACAATGAGCAGTTCTTC. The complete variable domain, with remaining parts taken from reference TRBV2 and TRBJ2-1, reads EPEVTQTPSHQVTQMGQEVILRCVPISNHLYFYWYRQILGQKVEFLVSFYNNEISEKSEIFDDQFSVERPDGSNFTLKIRSTKLEDSAMYFCASSGQGYNEQFFGPGTRLTVL.

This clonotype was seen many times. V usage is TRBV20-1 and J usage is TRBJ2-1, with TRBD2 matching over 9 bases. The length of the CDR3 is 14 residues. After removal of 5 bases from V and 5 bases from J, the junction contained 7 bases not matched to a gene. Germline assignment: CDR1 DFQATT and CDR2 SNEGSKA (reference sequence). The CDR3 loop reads CSAQKREANNEQFF. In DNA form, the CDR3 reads TGCAGTGCTCAAAAGCGGGAGGCGAACAATGAGCAGTTCTTC.

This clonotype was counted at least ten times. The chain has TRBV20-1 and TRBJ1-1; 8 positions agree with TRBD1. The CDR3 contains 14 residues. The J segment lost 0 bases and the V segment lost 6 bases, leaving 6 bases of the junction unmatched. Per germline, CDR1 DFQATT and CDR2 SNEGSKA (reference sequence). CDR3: CSAAPDRVNTEAFF. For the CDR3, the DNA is TGCAGTGCCGCTCCGGACAGGGTGAACACTGAAGCTTTCTTT.

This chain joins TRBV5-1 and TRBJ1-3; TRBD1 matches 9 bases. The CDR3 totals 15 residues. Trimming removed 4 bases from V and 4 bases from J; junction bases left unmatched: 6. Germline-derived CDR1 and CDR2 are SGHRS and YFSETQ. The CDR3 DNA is TGCGCCAGCAGCCCCGGGACAGGGATCGGAAACACCATATATTTT. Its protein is CASSPGTGIGNTIYF.

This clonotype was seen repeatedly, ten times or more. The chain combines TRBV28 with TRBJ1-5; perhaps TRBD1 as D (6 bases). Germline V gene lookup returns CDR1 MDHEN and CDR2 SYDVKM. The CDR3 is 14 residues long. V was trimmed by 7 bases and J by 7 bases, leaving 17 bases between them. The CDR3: CASTLTGNRQPQHF. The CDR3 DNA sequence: TGTGCCAGCACCCTTACAGGGAATAGGCAGCCCCAGCATTTT. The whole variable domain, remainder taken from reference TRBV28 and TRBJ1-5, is DVKVTQSSRYLVKRTGEKVFLECVQDMDHENMFWYRQDPGLGLRLIYFSYDVKMKEKGDIPEGYSVSREKKERFSLILESASTNQTSMYLCASTLTGNRQPQHFGDGTRLSIL.

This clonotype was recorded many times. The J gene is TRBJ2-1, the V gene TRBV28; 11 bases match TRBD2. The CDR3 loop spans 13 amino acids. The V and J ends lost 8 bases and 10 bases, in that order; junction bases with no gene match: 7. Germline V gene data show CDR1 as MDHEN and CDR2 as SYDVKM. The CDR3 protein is CASRLAGGNEQFF. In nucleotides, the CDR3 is TGTGCCAGCCGCCTAGCGGGAGGAAACGAGCAGTTCTTC. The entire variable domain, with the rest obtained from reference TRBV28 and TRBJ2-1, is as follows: DVKVTQSSRYLVKRTGEKVFLECVQDMDHENMFWYRQDPGLGLRLIYFSYDVKMKEKGDIPEGYSVSREKKERFSLILESASTNQTSMYLCASRLAGGNEQFFGPGTRLTVL.

CDR3 region: CSAPNQDGYYEQYF. CDR3 nucleotides: TGCAGTGCCCCAAACCAGGACGGCTACTACGAGCAGTACTTC. The rearrangement links TRBV20-1 to TRBJ2-7; D not resolved. Germline CDR1 and CDR2: DFQATT and SNEGSKA (reference sequence). The CDR3 totals 14 residues. The V and J ends lost 6 bases and 3 bases respectively, with 18 bases between them.

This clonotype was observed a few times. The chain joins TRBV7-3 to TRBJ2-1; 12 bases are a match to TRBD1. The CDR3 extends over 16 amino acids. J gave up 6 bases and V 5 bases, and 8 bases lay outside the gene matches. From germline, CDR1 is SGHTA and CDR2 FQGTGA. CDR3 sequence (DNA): TGTGCCAGCAGCCCCCGGGGGACAGGGGGCACCAATGAGCAGTTCTTC. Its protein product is CASSPRGTGGTNEQFF.

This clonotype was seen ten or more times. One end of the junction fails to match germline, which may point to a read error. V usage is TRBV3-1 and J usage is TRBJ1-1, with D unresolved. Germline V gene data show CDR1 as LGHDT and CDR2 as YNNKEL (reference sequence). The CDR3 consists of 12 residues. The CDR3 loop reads CASTQSNTEAFF. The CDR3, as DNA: TGTGCCAGCACCCAATCGAACACTGAAGCTTTCTTT. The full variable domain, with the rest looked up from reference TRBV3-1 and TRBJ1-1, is DTAVSQTPKYLVTQMGNDKSIKCEQNLGHDTMYWYKQDSKKFLKIMFSYNNKELIINETVPNRFSPKSPDKAHLNLHINSLELGDSAVYFCASTQSNTEAFFGQGTRLTVV.

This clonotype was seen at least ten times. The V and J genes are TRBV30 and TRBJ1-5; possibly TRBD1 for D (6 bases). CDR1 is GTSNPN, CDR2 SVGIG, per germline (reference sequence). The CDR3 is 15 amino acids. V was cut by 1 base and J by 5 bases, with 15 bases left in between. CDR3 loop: CAWSGGGGSHQPQHF. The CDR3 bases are TGTGCCTGGAGTGGGGGGGGCGGCAGCCATCAGCCCCAGCATTTT. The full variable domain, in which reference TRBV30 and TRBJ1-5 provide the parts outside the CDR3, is SQTIHQWPATLVQPVGSPLSLECTVEGTSNPNLYWYRQAAGRGLQLLFYSVGIGQISSEVPQNLSASRPQDRQFILSSKKLLLSDSGFYLCAWSGGGGSHQPQHFGDGTRLSIL.

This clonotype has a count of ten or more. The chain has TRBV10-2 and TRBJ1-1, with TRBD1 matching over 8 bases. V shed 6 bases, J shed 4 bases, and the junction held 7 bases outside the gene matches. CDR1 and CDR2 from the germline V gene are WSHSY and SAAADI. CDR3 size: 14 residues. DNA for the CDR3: TGCGCCAGCAGGACTGGGACAGGCGGCACTGAAGCTTTCTTT. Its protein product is CASRTGTGGTEAFF.

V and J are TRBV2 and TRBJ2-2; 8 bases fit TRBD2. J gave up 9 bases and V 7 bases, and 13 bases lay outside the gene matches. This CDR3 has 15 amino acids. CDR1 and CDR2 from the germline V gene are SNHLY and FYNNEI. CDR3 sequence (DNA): TGTGCCAGCAACCCAGGGACTAGAAATTCCAGGGAGCTGTTTTTT. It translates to CASNPGTRNSRELFF. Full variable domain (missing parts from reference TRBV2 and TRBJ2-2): EPEVTQTPSHQVTQMGQEVILRCVPISNHLYFYWYRQILGQKVEFLVSFYNNEISEKSEIFDDQFSVERPDGSNFTLKIRSTKLEDSAMYFCASNPGTRNSRELFFGEGSRLTVL.

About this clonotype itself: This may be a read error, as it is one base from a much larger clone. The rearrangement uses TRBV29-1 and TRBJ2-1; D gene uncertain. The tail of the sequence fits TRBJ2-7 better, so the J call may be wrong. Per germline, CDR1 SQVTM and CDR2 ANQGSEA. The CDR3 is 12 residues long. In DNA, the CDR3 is TGCAGCGTTGTGAGGAGCAACAATGAGCAGTACTTC. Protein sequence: CSVVRSNNEQYF.

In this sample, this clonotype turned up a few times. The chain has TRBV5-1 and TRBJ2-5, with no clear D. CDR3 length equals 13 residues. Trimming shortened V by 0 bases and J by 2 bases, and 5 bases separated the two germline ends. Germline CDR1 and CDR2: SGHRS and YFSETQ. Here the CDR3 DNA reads TGCGCCAGCAGCTTGGGGGATCAAGAGACCCAGTACTTC. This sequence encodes CASSLGDQETQYF.